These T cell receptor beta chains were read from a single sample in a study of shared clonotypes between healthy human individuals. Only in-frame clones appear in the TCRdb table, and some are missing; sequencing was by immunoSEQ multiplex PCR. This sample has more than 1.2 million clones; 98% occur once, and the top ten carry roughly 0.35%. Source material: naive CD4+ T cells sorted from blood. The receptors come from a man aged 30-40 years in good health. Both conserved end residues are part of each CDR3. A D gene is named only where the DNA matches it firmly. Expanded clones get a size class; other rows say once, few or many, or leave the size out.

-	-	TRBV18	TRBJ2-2	TGTGCCAGCTCACCACGGCAGGACACCGGGGAGCTGTTTTTT	CASSPRQDTGELFF
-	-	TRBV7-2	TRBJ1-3	TGTGCCAGCAGCTTAGTGCGGAGCTCTGGAAACACCATATATTTT	CASSLVRSSGNTIYF
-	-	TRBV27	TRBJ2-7	TGTGCCAGCAGTCCCCGGGAGACCTACGAGCAGTACTTC	CASSPRETYEQYF
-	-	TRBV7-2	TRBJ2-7	TGTGCCAGCAGCTTCGGCCAGCTGGACTACGAGCAGTACTTC	CASSFGQLDYEQYF
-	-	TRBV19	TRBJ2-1	TGTGCCAGTAGTATGTTGAACAATGAGCAGTTCTTC	CASSMLNNEQFF
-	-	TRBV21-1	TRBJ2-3	TGTGCCAGCAGCACCGGGCGGCCTACCACAGATACGCAGTATTTT	CASSTGRPTTDTQYF
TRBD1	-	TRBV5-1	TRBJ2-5	TGCGCCAGCAGCTTGAGACAGGGGTGGGGAGAGACCCAGTACTTC	CASSLRQGWGETQYF
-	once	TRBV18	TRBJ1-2	TGTGCCAGCTCACCAAGCCAGGAATATGGCTACACCTTC	CASSPSQEYGYTF
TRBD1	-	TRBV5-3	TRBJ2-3	TGTGCCAGAAGGGGACAGGGGGCGGATACGCAGTATTTT	CARRGQGADTQYF
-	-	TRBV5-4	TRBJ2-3	TGTGCCAGCAGCTTGCCGGATGGGACAGATACGCAGTATTTT	CASSLPDGTDTQYF
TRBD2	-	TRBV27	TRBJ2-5	TGTGCCAGCAGCCCACGCGGGAGCCGGGGTGAGACCCAGTACTTC	CASSPRGSRGETQYF
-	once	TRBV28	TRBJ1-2	TGTGCCAGCAGTTTTGGGGTTCCTCGTGGCTACACCTTC	CASSFGVPRGYTF
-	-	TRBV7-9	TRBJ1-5	TGTGCCAGCAGCTTGGACAATCAGCCCCAGCATTTT	CASSLDNQPQHF
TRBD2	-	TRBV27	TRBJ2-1	TGTGCCAGCAGTTTAACTACGGCTAGCGGCTACAATGAGCAGTTCTTC	CASSLTTASGYNEQFF
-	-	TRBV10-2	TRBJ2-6	TGCGCCAGCAGAAGACAGTCCAGTCCCTCTGGGGCCAACGTCCTGACTTTC	CASRRQSSPSGANVLTF
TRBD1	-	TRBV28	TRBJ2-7	TGTGCCAGCAGTCGGACAGGGTCCGAGCAGTACTTC	CASSRTGSEQYF
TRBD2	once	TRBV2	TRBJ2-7	TGTGCCAGCATCCGGCTAGCGGGAGTAGGGTACGAGCAGTACTTC	CASIRLAGVGYEQYF
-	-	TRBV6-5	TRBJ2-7	TGTGCCAGTCAAAGGACCGCGCCCTCCTACGAGCAGTACTTC	CASQRTAPSYEQYF
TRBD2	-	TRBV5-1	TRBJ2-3	TGCGCCAGCAGCTTGACTAGCGGGATACGCACAGATACGCAGTATTTT	CASSLTSGIRTDTQYF
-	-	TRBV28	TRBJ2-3	TGTGCCAGCAGTTTAGTGAGCACAGATACGCAGTATTTT	CASSLVSTDTQYF
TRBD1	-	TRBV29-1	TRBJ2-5	TGCAGCGGGGGACAGGCTCAAGAGACCCAGTACTTC	CSGGQAQETQYF
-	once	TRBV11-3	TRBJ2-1	TGTGCCAGCAGCTTGGGTAACAATGAGCAGTTCTTC	CASSLGNNEQFF
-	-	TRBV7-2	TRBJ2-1	TGTGCCAGCAGCTTAGTAGGGGGGAGCTCCTACAATGAGCAGTTCTTC	CASSLVGGSSYNEQFF
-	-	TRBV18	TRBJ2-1	TGTGCCAGCTCACCACCCGGGCATTATGAGCAGTTCTTC	CASSPPGHYEQFF
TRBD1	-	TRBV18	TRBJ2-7	TGTGCCAGCTCACCCGGGACAGGGGGCCGATACGAGCAGTACTTC	CASSPGTGGRYEQYF
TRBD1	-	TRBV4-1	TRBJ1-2	TGCGCCAGCAGCCAATACCTCTCCGGGACAGGGAGTGGCTACACCTTC	CASSQYLSGTGSGYTF
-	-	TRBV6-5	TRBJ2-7	TGTGCCAGCAGTTACTCGCCGGGGGCGATCAACGAGCAGTACTTC	CASSYSPGAINEQYF
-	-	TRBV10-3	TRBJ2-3	TGTGCCATCAGTGGCTCTTCTTTGGATACGCAGTATTTT	CAISGSSLDTQYF
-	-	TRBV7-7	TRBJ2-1	TGTGCCAGCAGCTTATTCCCGACAAGGAGTGACTACAATGAGCAGTTCTTC	CASSLFPTRSDYNEQFF
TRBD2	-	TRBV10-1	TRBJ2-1	TGCGCCAGCAGTGAGAGGACTAGCGGGAGCTACAATGAGCAGTTCTTC	CASSERTSGSYNEQFF
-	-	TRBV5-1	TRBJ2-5	TGCGCCAGCAGCTTCGGCTCAGAGACCCAGTACTTC	CASSFGSETQYF
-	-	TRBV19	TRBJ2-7	TGTGCCAGTAGTTCCTTAAGTTCCTACTACGAGCAGTACTTC	CASSSLSSYYEQYF
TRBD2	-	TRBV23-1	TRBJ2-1	TGCGCCAGCAGTCAGATTAGCGGGAGCCCCTCCTACAATGAGCAGTTCTTC	CASSQISGSPSYNEQFF
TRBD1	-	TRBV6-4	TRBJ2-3	TGTGCCAGCAGTGTAGGGGGCCTGGATACGCAGTATTTT	CASSVGGLDTQYF
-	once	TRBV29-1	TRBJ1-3	TGCAGCGTTGAAGTAGGGCAGGGCCTTGGAAACACCATATATTTT	CSVEVGQGLGNTIYF
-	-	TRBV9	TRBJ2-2	TGTGCCAGCAGCGTCTTGCCGAGGAATAGAGGGACCACAGCGAACACCGGGGAGCTGTTTTTT	CASSVLPRNRGTTANTGELFF
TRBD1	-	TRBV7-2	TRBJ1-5	TGTGCCAGCAGCTCCAACAGGGGCAGGGGGCTTCAGCCCCAGCATTTT	CASSSNRGRGLQPQHF
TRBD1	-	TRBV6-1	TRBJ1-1	TGTGCCAGCAGTGCCCTGGGGAAGGGGGCGAACACTGAAGCTTTCTTT	CASSALGKGANTEAFF
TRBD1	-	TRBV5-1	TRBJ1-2	TGCGCCAGCAGCCACCTCGGGCAGGGGGCGATTGGCTACACCTTC	CASSHLGQGAIGYTF
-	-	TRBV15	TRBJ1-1	TGTGCCACCAGCGTGGAACTGAACACTGAAGCTTTCTTT	CATSVELNTEAFF
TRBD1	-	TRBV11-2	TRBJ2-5	TGTGCCAGCAGCTTAGCCCCGACAGGGCAGCAGGAGACCCAGTACTTC	CASSLAPTGQQETQYF
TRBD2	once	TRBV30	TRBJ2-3	TGTGCCTGGAGTCGGCTAGCGGGAGATTCGGATACGCAGTATTTT	CAWSRLAGDSDTQYF
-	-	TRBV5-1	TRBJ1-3	TGCGCCAGCAGCCAGAACGGGCAAGCCTCATTCTCTGGAAACACCATATATTTT	CASSQNGQASFSGNTIYF
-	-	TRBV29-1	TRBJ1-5	TGCAGCGTGGGGGGTGGGGCGAGCAATCAGCCCCAGCATTTT	CSVGGGASNQPQHF
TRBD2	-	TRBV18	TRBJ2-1	TGTGCCAGCTCACCTTCCCTCCCCCCTAGCGGAGACAATGAGCAGTTCTTC	CASSPSLPPSGDNEQFF
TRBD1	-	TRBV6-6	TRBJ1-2	TGTGCCAGCATCACCCCCGGGACAGAACTCTATGGCTACACCTTC	CASITPGTELYGYTF
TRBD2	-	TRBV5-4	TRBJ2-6	TGTGCCAGCAGCTTGGTACCGGGACTAGCGGGAGGGCGTGGGGCCAACGTCCTGACTTTC	CASSLVPGLAGGRGANVLTF
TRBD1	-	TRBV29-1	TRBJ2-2	TGCAGCACACGCATGGCAGGGGGAACCGGGGAGCTGTTTTTT	CSTRMAGGTGELFF
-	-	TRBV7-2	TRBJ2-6	TGTGCCAGCAGCTTAGCGCTCTCTGGGGCCAACGTCCTGACTTTC	CASSLALSGANVLTF
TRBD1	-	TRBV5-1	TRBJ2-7	TGCGCCAGCAGCTTGGTGGGACAGCACTACGAGCAGTACTTC	CASSLVGQHYEQYF
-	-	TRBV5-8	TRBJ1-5	TGTGCCAGCAGCTCTTTCCTCCGGGACGGAGACAGGTCCCAGCATTTT	CASSSFLRDGDRSQHF
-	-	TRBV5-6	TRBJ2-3	TGTGCCAGCAGCGACGGTCGGGATAGCACAGATACGCAGTATTTT	CASSDGRDSTDTQYF
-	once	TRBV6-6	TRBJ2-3	TGTGCCAGCCGACCTCAAGGGCGCACAGATACGCAGTATTTT	CASRPQGRTDTQYF
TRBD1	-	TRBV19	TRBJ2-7	TGTGCCAGTAGTATTCCGGGACAGGGGGCTATCTACGAGCAGTACTTC	CASSIPGQGAIYEQYF